These 28 T cell receptor beta chains share one sample of origin, sequenced in a study of CD8 T cells in Susac syndrome. An amount of RNA that ranged from roughly 0.5 to 1 ug was reverse transcribed with random hexamers. TCRdb called the immunoSEQ multiplex PCR reads again in MiXCR, with one record for every CDR3 protein. The sample lists hundreds of thousands of distinct CDR3 sequences, around 96% occurring once. Material: CD4+ T cells from PBMCs. The receptors here all came from a human donor with multiple sclerosis.

V is TRBV12-5 and J is TRBJ1-6; D gene uncertain. The germline V and J ends were trimmed by 10 bases and 10 bases, with 14 bases remaining between them. The CDR3 covers 12 residues. Germline values: CDR1 LGHNT, CDR2 FRNRAP. CDR3 protein: CATSRGRSPLHF. The CDR3 DNA reads as TGTGCTACATCGCGCGGACGGTCACCCCTCCACTTT.

The chain employs TRBV12-3 or TRBV12-4 and TRBJ2-1; TRBD1 aligns across 7 bases. CDR3 length: 16 residues. Losses at the gene ends were 4 bases for V and 5 bases for J; bases not matched to a gene: 11. The CDR3 spells CASSSRQGKRDNEQFF. The CDR3 region has the DNA TGTGCCAGCAGTTCTCGACAGGGCAAGAGAGACAATGAGCAGTTCTTC.

The gene calls are TRBV2 and TRBJ2-3, with 8 bases fitting TRBD2. Germline V gene lookup returns CDR1 SNHLY and CDR2 FYNNEI. The CDR3 has 15 amino acids. V gave up 6 bases and J gave up 3 bases; unmatched junction bases: 8. CDR3 coding DNA: TGTGCCAGCAGCCTGAAGCGGGGGAAGACAGATACGCAGTATTTT. The encoded protein is CASSLKRGKTDTQYF.

This clonotype is a singleton in its sample. The DNA of the CDR3 is TGCAGCGTTACAACGGGCACCGGGGTAGAAAAACTGTTTTTT. Its protein is CSVTTGTGVEKLFF. This chain links TRBV29-1 with TRBJ1-4; D gene ambiguous. Germline V CDR1 and CDR2: SQVTM, ANQGSEA. Trimming pared 5 bases from V and 8 bases from J, leaving 18 bases between. The length of the CDR3 is 14 residues.

V is TRBV9 and J is TRBJ2-1; D gene unclear. The CDR3 runs to 15 residues. Per germline, CDR1 SGDLS and CDR2 YYNGEE. The V end lost 4 bases, the J end lost 7 bases, and 18 bases lay between the germline ends. This CDR3 reads CASSRLANLGNEQFF. CDR3 DNA: TGTGCCAGCAGCCGCCTGGCGAACCTCGGTAATGAGCAGTTCTTC.

The chain links TRBV3-1 to TRBJ1-1; weak D call: TRBD1 (6 bases). The CDR3 extends over 14 amino acids. The germline V gene encodes CDR1 LGHDT and CDR2 YNNKEL (reference sequence). Trimming cost V 2 bases and J 4 bases, with 11 bases left between them. CDR3 protein: CASSQRTAGTEAFF. The CDR3 nucleotides read TGTGCCAGCAGCCAAAGGACAGCGGGCACTGAAGCTTTCTTT.

The V gene is TRBV29-1, the J gene TRBJ1-1, with D possibly TRBD1 on 5 matching bases. Looked up from germline, CDR1 is SQVTM and CDR2 is ANQGSEA. The CDR3 runs to 12 residues. Trimming left V 6 bases short and J 6 bases short, with 14 bases between. The CDR3 coding sequence is TGCAGCGTGTCCAGGGAAGGCCCTGAAGCTTTCTTT. Its translation: CSVSREGPEAFF.

V is TRBV12-3 or TRBV12-4 and J is TRBJ2-1; the D gene is possibly TRBD1 (5 bases). The CDR3 contains 13 residues. Between the trimmed V and J ends, which lost 6 bases and 8 bases, there was a span of 14 bases. The CDR3 DNA sequence: TGTGCCAGCAGGGTATGGGTAGGGGATGAGCAGTTCTTC. Translation gives CASRVWVGDEQFF.

This clonotype was recorded once. The rearrangement links TRBV12-3 or TRBV12-4 to TRBJ2-5; the D is unclear. V shed 4 bases and J shed 13 bases, with 13 bases lying between them. The CDR3 is 11 amino acids. CDR3: CASSSYSTTYF. The CDR3 nucleotides are TGTGCCAGCAGTTCCTACTCAACAACGTACTTC.

The sample holds one count of this clonotype. The V and J genes are TRBV29-1 and TRBJ1-2; no reliable D call. CDR1 SQVTM and CDR2 ANQGSEA come from the germline V gene. V gave up 3 bases and J gave up 6 bases, with 8 bases separating them. The CDR3 sequence is 11 residues long. The CDR3 nucleotides read TGCAGCGTTGATGGGTGGAATGGCTACACCTTC. This encodes CSVDGWNGYTF.

The V and J genes are TRBV3-1 and TRBJ2-1; possibly TRBD2 for D (6 bases). Germline CDR1 reads LGHDT; CDR2 reads YNNKEL (reference sequence). This CDR3 contains 14 residues. V was clipped by 1 base and J by 6 bases, with 10 bases between them. CDR3 sequence reads: CASSQVTSSNEQFF. As DNA, the CDR3 is TGTGCCAGCAGCCAAGTGACTAGTTCCAATGAGCAGTTCTTC.

This clonotype is a singleton in its sample. This chain uses TRBV20-1 with TRBJ1-1, with TRBD1 identical over 7 bases. V lost 3 bases, J lost 3 bases, and 7 bases stayed unmatched. The germline V gene has CDR1 DFQATT and CDR2 SNEGSKA (reference sequence). The CDR3 is 14 residues long. CDR3 loop: CSASPQGGYTEAFF. In DNA, the CDR3 is TGCAGTGCTAGTCCTCAGGGGGGGTACACTGAAGCTTTCTTT.

The chain couples TRBV3-1 to TRBJ2-4; 9 bases are a match to TRBD1. The trim removed 4 bases at V and 8 bases at J, leaving 9 bases unmatched. The CDR3 contains 15 residues. Germline V gene sequence: CDR1 LGHDT, CDR2 YNNKEL (reference sequence). The CDR3 loop is CASSRRQGDRDIQYF. The CDR3 region has the DNA TGTGCCAGCAGCCGCAGACAGGGGGACAGAGACATTCAGTACTTC. Combining the CDR3 with reference TRBV3-1 and TRBJ2-4 gives the whole variable domain DTAVSQTPKYLVTQMGNDKSIKCEQNLGHDTMYWYKQDSKKFLKIMFSYNNKELIINETVPNRFSPKSPDKAHLNLHINSLELGDSAVYFCASSRRQGDRDIQYFGAGTRLSVL.

The V gene is TRBV27, the J gene TRBJ2-1, with 7 bases aligning to TRBD1. V was pared by 5 bases and J by 2 bases, with 12 bases of the junction left unmatched. Per the germline V gene, CDR1 is MNHEY and CDR2 is SMNVEV (reference sequence). The CDR3 consists of 17 residues. CDR3 in amino acids: CASSRFGAQGAYNEQFF. The CDR3 DNA sequence: TGTGCCAGCAGTCGTTTTGGGGCGCAGGGGGCCTACAATGAGCAGTTCTTC.

This sequence joins TRBV30 and TRBJ2-3, with TRBD2 matching over 9 bases. With 8 bases clipped from V and 0 bases from J, the junction kept 6 bases outside the gene matches. The CDR3 is made up of 14 amino acids. The germline V gene encodes CDR1 GTSNPN and CDR2 SVGIG (reference sequence). The CDR3 here is CAVGLAGSTDTQYF. In DNA form, the CDR3 reads TGTGCCGTGGGGCTAGCGGGAAGCACAGATACGCAGTATTTT.

This clonotype was seen once. The gene calls are TRBV3-1 and TRBJ1-1; TRBD1 is a possible D gene (6 bases). The CDR3 is made up of 16 amino acids. Germline V CDR1 and CDR2: LGHDT, YNNKEL (reference sequence). The V and J ends lost 3 bases and 0 bases respectively, with 14 bases between them. CDR3 bases: TGTGCCAGCAGCCACCCCAGGGGAGGGATGAACACTGAAGCTTTCTTT. This sequence encodes CASSHPRGGMNTEAFF.

This sequence joins TRBV20-1 and TRBJ1-2; no reliable D call. Trimming shortened V by 0 bases and J by 8 bases, and 10 bases separated the two germline ends. This CDR3 is built from 12 residues. CDR1 is DFQATT and CDR2 is SNEGSKA in the germline V gene (reference sequence). CDR3 in DNA: TGCAGTGCTAGAGATACTGGGGTCGGCTACACCTTC. It codes for CSARDTGVGYTF.

The chain is built from TRBV29-1 and TRBJ2-1, with TRBD2 identical over 9 bases. The CDR3 is 15 residues long. Germline CDR1 is SQVTM and CDR2 is ANQGSEA. Trimming at V came to 5 bases and at J to 1 base, leaving 6 bases not matched to a gene. Written as DNA, the CDR3 is TGCAGCGTTAGACGACTAGCGGCTTCCTACAATGAGCAGTTCTTC. Its translation: CSVRRLAASYNEQFF.

The J gene is TRBJ2-5, the V gene TRBV15, with D maybe TRBD2 (6 bases). Germline V gene sequence: CDR1 LNHNV, CDR2 YYDKDF (reference sequence). Deletions cut 0 bases from V and 7 bases from J, with 9 bases between. CDR3 size: 13 residues. The CDR3 here is CATSRETGRTQYF. The CDR3 region has the DNA TGTGCCACCAGCAGAGAGACCGGGAGGACCCAGTACTTC.

This clonotype was recorded a few times. The rearrangement uses TRBV15 and TRBJ2-7, with D uncertain. Germline CDR1 LNHNV, CDR2 YYDKDF (reference sequence). This CDR3 region has 15 residues. V was shortened by 4 bases and J by 5 bases, with 18 bases between the two germline ends. The CDR3 region is CATSIMGVQVHEQYF. In DNA form, the CDR3 reads TGTGCCACCAGCATTATGGGCGTGCAGGTACACGAGCAGTACTTC.

This chain connects TRBV13 to TRBJ1-3; 8 nucleotides line up with TRBD1. This CDR3 comprises 15 residues. Per germline, CDR1 PRHDT and CDR2 FYEKMQ (reference sequence). V trimming: 7 bases; J trimming: 2 bases; junction bases outside the gene matches: 7. The CDR3: CASTTRTGTGNTIYF. The DNA of the CDR3 is TGTGCCAGCACCACCCGGACAGGGACTGGAAACACCATATATTTT.

The chain uses TRBV29-1 and TRBJ2-7; 9 bases align to TRBD1. V was clipped by 6 bases and J by 3 bases; unmatched bases: 3. The length of the CDR3 is 12 residues. Germline lookup yields CDR1 SQVTM and CDR2 ANQGSEA. The CDR3 loop reads CSVRDRVYEQYF. The CDR3 DNA follows: TGCAGCGTCCGGGACAGGGTCTACGAGCAGTACTTC.

The chain has TRBV15 and TRBJ2-5; D perhaps matches TRBD1 (5 bases). This CDR3 contains 15 residues. Between the trimmed V and J ends, which lost 4 bases and 7 bases, there was a span of 19 bases. Germline values: CDR1 LNHNV, CDR2 YYDKDF (reference sequence). CDR3 DNA: TGTGCCACCAGCAAAACCACCAAGGGAACAGGGACCCAGTACTTC. This translates into CATSKTTKGTGTQYF.

The chain joins TRBV3-1 to TRBJ1-1; D call uncertain. Germline V CDR1 and CDR2: LGHDT, YNNKEL (reference sequence). Deletions cut 0 bases from V and 5 bases from J, with 10 bases between. This CDR3 is 14 amino acids long. In DNA form, the CDR3 reads TGTGCCAGCAGCCAAGATTTGCAGAGGACTGAAGCTTTCTTT. It translates to CASSQDLQRTEAFF.

The chain links TRBV5-1 to TRBJ2-5, with D possibly TRBD2 on 5 matching bases. The V gene's germline CDR1 is SGHRS and CDR2 YFSETQ. V shed 1 base and J shed 2 bases, with 15 bases lying between them. This CDR3 region has 16 residues. As DNA, the CDR3 is TGCGCCAGCAGCTTGATAGGGTTAGGCGGGCAAGAGACCCAGTACTTC. Protein: CASSLIGLGGQETQYF.

The chain is built from TRBV29-1 and TRBJ2-7; tentatively, D is TRBD1 (6 bases). The CDR3 contains 13 residues. Trimming removed 3 bases at V and 0 bases at J, with 9 bases between. Germline V gene lookup returns CDR1 SQVTM and CDR2 ANQGSEA. CDR3 sequence reads: CSVEGQYSYEQYF. CDR3 DNA sequence: TGCAGCGTTGAGGGACAATACTCCTACGAGCAGTACTTC.

V usage is TRBV20-1 and J usage is TRBJ2-3; D might be TRBD2 (6 bases). Germline V gene sequence: CDR1 DFQATT, CDR2 SNEGSKA (reference sequence). V was shortened by 6 bases and J by 2 bases, with 15 bases between the two germline ends. This CDR3 is built from 14 residues. The CDR3 region has the DNA TGCAGTGCCTGGTCGGGACTTCCCACAGATACGCAGTATTTT. Residues: CSAWSGLPTDTQYF.

About this clonotype itself: A junction boundary mismatches the germline segment, possibly from a read error. The V gene is TRBV9, the J gene TRBJ2-1; 12 bases match TRBD2. In germline, CDR1 is SGDLS, CDR2 YYNGEE. The CDR3 spans 15 residues. The CDR3 protein is CASSGLAGVYNGQFF. The DNA for the CDR3 is TGTGCCAGCAGCGGACTAGCGGGAGTCTACAATGGGCAGTTCTTC. The full variable domain, rest sourced from reference TRBV9 and TRBJ2-1, is DSGVTQTPKHLITATGQRVTLRCSPRSGDLSVYWYQQSLDQGLQFLIQYYNGEERAKGNILERFSAQQFPDLHSELNLSSLELGDSALYFCASSGLAGVYNGQFFGPGTRLTVL.